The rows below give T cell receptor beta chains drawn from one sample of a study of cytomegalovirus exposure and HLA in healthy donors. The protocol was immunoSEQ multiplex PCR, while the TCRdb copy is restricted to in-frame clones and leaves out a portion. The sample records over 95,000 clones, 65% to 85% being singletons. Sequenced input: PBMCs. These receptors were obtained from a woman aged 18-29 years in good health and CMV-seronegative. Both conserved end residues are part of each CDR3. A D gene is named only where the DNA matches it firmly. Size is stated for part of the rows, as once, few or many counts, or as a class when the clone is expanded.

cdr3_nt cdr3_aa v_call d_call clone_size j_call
TGTGCCAGCGGGACAGGGTTTATTGGTTCACCCCTCCACTTT CASGTGFIGSPLHF TRBV7-8 TRBD1 NA TRBJ1-6
TGCGCCAGCAGCTTGAGGGCAGGGATAGGGTATGGCTACACCTTC CASSLRAGIGYGYTF TRBV5-1 NA NA TRBJ1-2
TGTGCCAGCAGTTACCGAGGAGGTGGCTACACCTTC CASSYRGGGYTF TRBV6-6 NA once TRBJ1-2
TGTGCCAGCAGCCAAGGGGCGGGATTCTACACCGGGGAGCTGTTTTTT CASSQGAGFYTGELFF TRBV7-9 NA NA TRBJ2-2
TGTGCCAGTAGGGAGGACTCCTCAGGAAACACCATATATTTT CASREDSSGNTIYF TRBV19 NA NA TRBJ1-3
TGTGCCAGCAGTTACCACAGGGCCGGGGATCAGCCCCAGCATTTT CASSYHRAGDQPQHF TRBV6-5 NA NA TRBJ1-5
TGTGCCAGCAGCCCAGGGGCAGATACGCAGTATTTT CASSPGADTQYF TRBV7-9 NA NA TRBJ2-3
TGTGCCAGCAGCATAATAAGCGGAGCGGGGGGCAATGAGCAGTTCTTC CASSIISGAGGNEQFF TRBV7-2 TRBD2 NA TRBJ2-1
TGTGCCATCAGTGGATCCGGGACAGGGATGGAGACCCAGTACTTC CAISGSGTGMETQYF TRBV10-3 TRBD1 NA TRBJ2-5
TGTGCCAGCAGTGTGGGGGCAGGGGACCGGCGTGGCTACACCTTC CASSVGAGDRRGYTF TRBV6-4 NA NA TRBJ1-2
TGTGCCAGCAGCCAAGAATCGGACAGGGGTTTAGCGGGAGGCAATGAGCAGTTCTTC CASSQESDRGLAGGNEQFF TRBV14 NA NA TRBJ2-1
TGTGCCAGTACCAGACAGGGGGGGAACACCGGGGAGCTGTTTTTT CASTRQGGNTGELFF TRBV19 TRBD1 NA TRBJ2-2
TGTGCCAGCAGTTACTCCTCTAGCGGGGGCAATGAGCAGTTCTTC CASSYSSSGGNEQFF TRBV6-5 TRBD2 NA TRBJ2-1
TGCGCCAGCAGTGTACCAGGGGACTATAGCGAGCAGTTCTTC CASSVPGDYSEQFF TRBV10-1 NA NA TRBJ2-1
TGTGCCACGCAGACCAGGGGGCGAACGAGTGAAGCTTTCTTT CATQTRGRTSEAFF TRBV6-6 TRBD1 NA TRBJ1-1
TGCAGCGGAACTAGCAGCTACGAGCAGTACTTC CSGTSSYEQYF TRBV29-1 NA NA TRBJ2-7
TGTGCCATCAGTGAATTCGGACAAGCCCAAGAGACCCAGTACTTC CAISEFGQAQETQYF TRBV10-3 NA NA TRBJ2-5
TGTGCCAGCTCACCACTGTGGGAGAATTCGGATACGCAGTATTTT CASSPLWENSDTQYF TRBV18 NA NA TRBJ2-3
TGCGCCAGCAGCAGCACCGGGAGATCTAGCACAGATACGCAGTATTTT CASSSTGRSSTDTQYF TRBV5-1 NA NA TRBJ2-3
TGTGCCAGCAGTGCCGACCCGACCAGGGGAGGGACTGAAGCTTTCTTT CASSADPTRGGTEAFF TRBV6-1 NA NA TRBJ1-1
TGTGCCAGCAGCTTAGGACAGGGTTACACCTTC CASSLGQGYTF TRBV11-2 TRBD1 NA TRBJ1-2
TGTGCCAGCAGCCGCGGTGGGACAGGGCACAATGAGCAGTTCTTC CASSRGGTGHNEQFF TRBV7-8 TRBD1 NA TRBJ2-1
TGTGCCAGCGGGAGGGATCTAGACACTGAAGCTTTCTTT CASGRDLDTEAFF TRBV6-5 NA NA TRBJ1-1
TGTGCCACCAGCAGGGGGCCGGGCTCTGGGGCCAACGTCCTGACTTTC CATSRGPGSGANVLTF TRBV15 NA once TRBJ2-6
TGTGCCAGCTGGCTGCGGGGAGGAGACAATCAGCCCCAGCATTTT CASWLRGGDNQPQHF TRBV6-5 NA NA TRBJ1-5
TGTGCCAGCAGCTTAGGTAGGGGGCCAGTTTTCATGAACACTGAAGCTTTCTTT CASSLGRGPVFMNTEAFF TRBV7-8 TRBD1 NA TRBJ1-1
TGTGCCAGCAGTTACTCCGACGGGGAAGAGACCCAGTACTTC CASSYSDGEETQYF TRBV6-6 NA NA TRBJ2-5
TGTGCCTGCCGGACAGGGATGGGTGGCTACACCTTC CACRTGMGGYTF TRBV30 TRBD1 NA TRBJ1-2
TGCGCCAGCAGCTTGGCGGTTCTAGCGGGGGGGTCGGATGAGCAGTTCTTC CASSLAVLAGGSDEQFF TRBV5-1 TRBD2 NA TRBJ2-1
TGTGCCAGCAGCTTTTTGACAGCTTCGAACACCGGGGAGCTGTTTTTT CASSFLTASNTGELFF TRBV5-5 NA NA TRBJ2-2
TGTGCCAGCAGCGGCGGGACTAGCGGGAATTACGAGCAGTACTTC CASSGGTSGNYEQYF TRBV6-1 TRBD2 NA TRBJ2-7
TGTGCCTGGAGTGCACAGGGTAGCACTGAAGCTTTCTTT CAWSAQGSTEAFF TRBV30 NA NA TRBJ1-1
TGTGCCAGCAGTTACGCGGGCTTCTCCTACGAGCAGTACTTC CASSYAGFSYEQYF TRBV28 NA few TRBJ2-7
TGTGCCAGCAGTACCTCCGAGGGCGCACCAAGGGAAAAACTGTTTTTT CASSTSEGAPREKLFF TRBV28 NA NA TRBJ1-4
TGTGCCATCTCGGGGGGGGAAACTGAAGCTTTCTTT CAISGGETEAFF TRBV10-3 NA NA TRBJ1-1
TGTGCCAGCAGTTACTCGATGGTTGCGGGGAACACTGAAGCTTTCTTT CASSYSMVAGNTEAFF TRBV6-5 NA NA TRBJ1-1
TGTGCCAGCAGATCACAGGGAGGGGTCACTGAAGCTTTCTTT CASRSQGGVTEAFF TRBV13 NA NA TRBJ1-1
TGTGCCAGCAGGAACGAAGTGGCTAGCGGGAGCGGAGAGCAGTACTTC CASRNEVASGSGEQYF TRBV5-4 TRBD2 few TRBJ2-7
TGTGCCAGCAGCCAAGAGAAAATAGGAGGCTCACGGCCTCTAAACAATGAGCAGTTCTTC CASSQEKIGGSRPLNNEQFF TRBV4-2 NA NA TRBJ2-1
TGCGCCAGCAGCTTGGAGTCTTTGCGCGAGCAGTACTTC CASSLESLREQYF TRBV5-1 NA NA TRBJ2-7
TGTGCCAGCAGCTCAAACAGCTATGGCTACACCTTC CASSSNSYGYTF TRBV7-8 NA NA TRBJ1-2
TGTGCCAGCAGGAGGACAGGGGGTGGCTACACCTTC CASRRTGGGYTF TRBV7-2 TRBD1 NA TRBJ1-2
TGTGCCAGCAGCGTAGTTAGCACTGAAGCTTTCTTT CASSVVSTEAFF TRBV9 NA NA TRBJ1-1
TGTGCCTGGAGTGTACCCGGGGGGGTGACAGATACGCAGTATTTT CAWSVPGGVTDTQYF TRBV30 TRBD2 few TRBJ2-3
TGCAGCGTTGGGTTGGGGCCACAGCAGCCCCAGCATTTT CSVGLGPQQPQHF TRBV29-1 NA NA TRBJ1-5
TGTGCCAGTAGTATTGGGCGCTCCTACGAGCAGTACTTC CASSIGRSYEQYF TRBV19 NA NA TRBJ2-7
TGTGCCAGCAGTCCTAGGGGGCTCTATGGCTACACCTTC CASSPRGLYGYTF TRBV2 TRBD1 once TRBJ1-2
TGTGCCACCAGCAGTGATCAGGGGGTTCACACTGAAGCTTTCTTT CATSSDQGVHTEAFF TRBV15 TRBD1 NA TRBJ1-1